These 28 T cell receptor beta chains came from one sample sequenced in a study of immune cell composition in non-small cell lung cancer. Normal lung was taken at the farthest possible site, at least 3 cm from tumour. Profiling relied on immunoSEQ multiplex PCR, and the TCRdb table lists in-frame clones only, not all of them. The sample yields 5,000 to 7,500 clones, about four fifths seen once. Sequencing was carried out using non-adjacent lung tissue. The receptors here all came from a human donor with non-small cell lung cancer.

The chain joins TRBV27 to TRBJ1-1, with D hard to call. The CDR3 spans 17 residues. Germline V gene sequence: CDR1 MNHEY, CDR2 SMNVEV (reference sequence). Trimming removed 5 bases at V and 4 bases at J, with 23 bases between. The DNA for the CDR3 is TGTGCCAGCAGTCCCTCCGGTGCCAACGGGGTGGGCACTGAAGCTTTCTTT. Protein: CASSPSGANGVGTEAFF.

A single count supports this clone. V is TRBV5-5 and J is TRBJ1-2; the D is unclear. Trimming left V 1 base short and J 4 bases short, with 5 bases between. CDR1 and CDR2 from the germline V gene are SGHKS and YYEKEE (reference sequence). The CDR3 contains 12 residues. CDR3 sequence reads: CASSLTGYGYTF. CDR3 coding DNA: TGTGCCAGCAGCTTGACGGGCTATGGCTACACCTTC. Based on the CDR3 plus reference TRBV5-5 and TRBJ1-2, the full variable domain is DAGVTQSPTHLIKTRGQQVTLRCSPISGHKSVSWYQQVLGQGPQFIFQYYEKEERGRGNFPDRFSARQFPNYSSELNVNALLLGDSALYLCASSLTGYGYTFGSGTRLTVV.

The chain employs TRBV29-1 and TRBJ2-1, with a tentative D call TRBD2 (5 bases). The CDR3 runs to 15 residues. Trimming stripped 8 bases from V and 0 bases from J, with 17 bases between. Germline CDR1 SQVTM, CDR2 ANQGSEA. The CDR3 region is CSPPGNRSSYNEQFF. CDR3 in DNA: TGCAGCCCGCCGGGGAATCGGAGCTCCTACAATGAGCAGTTCTTC.

The chain carries TRBV21-1 and TRBJ1-1. TRBV21-1 is deemed a pseudogene. This CDR3 is 12 amino acids long. CDR3 sequence reads: CASSNESTEAFF. DNA for the CDR3: TGTGCCAGCAGCAACGAGTCCACTGAAGCTTTCTTT.

This CDR3 reads CASSYGDRGNEKLFF. The DNA for the CDR3 is TGTGCCAGCAGTTACGGGGACAGGGGAAATGAAAAACTGTTTTTT. The rearrangement joins TRBV6-5 to TRBJ1-4; 10 bases fit TRBD1. In germline, CDR1 is MNHEY, CDR2 SVGAGI. CDR3 length: 15 residues. Germline trimming cut 2 bases from V and 5 bases from J; bases unmatched to any gene: 2.

The chain combines TRBV2 with TRBJ2-7; possibly TRBD2 for D (6 bases). Trimming pared 8 bases from V and 7 bases from J, leaving 18 bases between. From germline, CDR1 is SNHLY and CDR2 FYNNEI. The CDR3 has 13 residues. DNA for the CDR3: TGTGCCAGCGGGCTTCGATCCGGAGGGGAGCAGTACTTC. It is translated as CASGLRSGGEQYF.

The V and J genes are TRBV7-2 and TRBJ1-2; D remains ambiguous. Germline CDR1 SGHTA, CDR2 FQGNSA. The V end lost 5 bases, the J end lost 4 bases, and 14 bases lay between the germline ends. The length of the CDR3 is 14 residues. CDR3 DNA: TGTGCCAGCAGCCCGGACGGCCGGGGCTATGGCTACACCTTC. Encoded protein: CASSPDGRGYGYTF.

CDR3: CASGPLYSTDTQYF. The DNA for the CDR3 is TGTGCCAGCGGGCCCCTTTATAGCACAGATACGCAGTATTTT. V usage is TRBV7-9 and J usage is TRBJ2-3; D call uncertain. The germline gives CDR1 SEHNR, CDR2 FQNEAQ (reference sequence). The CDR3 has 14 amino acids. V was clipped by 8 bases and J by 0 bases, with 12 bases between them.

This chain connects TRBV4-2 to TRBJ1-3; D remains ambiguous. The germline CDR1 and CDR2 sequences are LGHNA and YNFKEQ. There are 14 residues in the CDR3. Trimming took 4 bases from V and 4 from J, leaving 11 bases between them. CDR3 protein: CASSRGVQGNTIYF. The CDR3 DNA sequence: TGTGCCAGCAGCCGAGGCGTTCAGGGAAACACCATATATTTT.

This chain joins TRBV10-3 and TRBJ1-5, with unresolved D. The germline CDR1 and CDR2 sequences are ENHRY and SYGVKD. The length of the CDR3 is 13 residues. V was pared by 3 bases and J by 6 bases, with 9 bases between. The CDR3 sequence is CAISDGRAQPQHF. The CDR3 DNA is TGTGCCATCAGTGACGGGAGGGCTCAGCCCCAGCATTTT.

The chain links TRBV13 to TRBJ1-1; D may be TRBD1 (6 bases). The V and J ends lost 5 bases and 4 bases respectively, with 14 bases between them. The CDR3 contains 14 residues. CDR1 PRHDT and CDR2 FYEKMQ come from the germline V gene (reference sequence). CDR3 region: CASSAPTGLTEAFF. Written as DNA, the CDR3 is TGTGCCAGCAGCGCTCCAACAGGGCTCACTGAAGCTTTCTTT.

The chain employs TRBV4-2 and TRBJ2-2; D possibly corresponds to TRBD2 (6 bases). The germline CDR1 and CDR2 sequences are LGHNA and YNFKEQ. This CDR3 region has 15 residues. V lost 4 bases and J lost 7, with 16 bases in between. CDR3 sequence reads: CASSPVGGPVGELFF. Written as DNA, the CDR3 is TGTGCCAGCAGCCCGGTAGGAGGGCCGGTCGGGGAGCTGTTTTTT.

This clone was seen a handful of times. The chain combines TRBV9 with TRBJ2-3, with 8 bases fitting TRBD2. CDR3 size: 17 residues. V lost 1 base to trimming and J lost 0 bases; unmatched junction nucleotides: 7. Germline V gene sequence: CDR1 SGDLS, CDR2 YYNGEE. The CDR3 sequence: CASSVYGASGSTDTQYF. For the CDR3, the DNA is TGTGCCAGCAGCGTATACGGGGCTAGCGGGAGCACAGATACGCAGTATTTT.

This rearrangement joins TRBV7-9 to TRBJ1-4; D is ambiguous. Germline CDR1 is SEHNR and CDR2 is FQNEAQ (reference sequence). Trimming took 5 bases from V and 0 from J, leaving 10 bases between them. CDR3 size: 15 residues. The CDR3 here is CASSPIGATNEKLFF. In nucleotides, the CDR3 is TGTGCCAGCAGCCCGATCGGAGCAACTAATGAAAAACTGTTTTTT.

The rearrangement joins TRBV27 to TRBJ1-5; no clear D gene. CDR3 size: 16 residues. The germline CDR1 and CDR2 sequences are MNHEY and SMNVEV (reference sequence). V shed 2 bases and J shed 9 bases, with 20 bases lying between them. CDR3 nucleotides: TGTGCCAGCAGTTTAAGTTCTCCGGACGGGAGGTGGCCCCAGCATTTT. Residues: CASSLSSPDGRWPQHF.

This rearrangement joins TRBV5-4 to TRBJ2-6, with 9 bases matching TRBD1. The V segment lost 5 bases and the J segment 0 bases; nucleotides outside the gene matches: 6. This CDR3 is built from 17 residues. Germline loops: CDR1 SGHNT, CDR2 YYREEE (reference sequence). CDR3 DNA sequence: TGTGCCAGCAGGTTGACAGGGGGAGCCTCTGGGGCCAACGTCCTGACTTTC. Its translation is CASRLTGGASGANVLTF.

This clone was seen a handful of times. DNA for the CDR3: TGTGCCAGCAGAGACTCGAGAGGCAAAAACATTCAGTACTTC. It specifies CASRDSRGKNIQYF. The chain joins TRBV28 to TRBJ2-4; D gene ambiguous. The CDR3 is 14 amino acids. V dropped 6 bases and J dropped 3 bases, with 12 bases sitting between them. CDR1 MDHEN and CDR2 SYDVKM come from the germline V gene.

This chain links TRBV5-1 with TRBJ2-5; D remains ambiguous. The CDR3 extends over 14 amino acids. Per the germline V gene, CDR1 is SGHRS and CDR2 is YFSETQ. Trimming cost V 4 bases and J 5 bases, with 15 bases left between them. The CDR3 region has the DNA TGCGCCAGCAGCCCGGAAGTGGGCACGGAGACCCAGTACTTC. It specifies CASSPEVGTETQYF.

The chain links TRBV4-3 to TRBJ2-7, with 7 nucleotides matching TRBD1. Germline V gives CDR1 LGHNA, CDR2 YSLEER. CDR3 length: 16 residues. The V segment lost 3 bases and the J segment 2 bases; nucleotides outside the gene matches: 10. The CDR3 region has the DNA TGCGCCAGCAGCCAGCTCGCCCGGGACAGAACCTACGAGCAGTACTTC. It specifies CASSQLARDRTYEQYF.

J is TRBJ1-4 and V is TRBV5-4, with TRBD1 as a possible D gene (6 bases). Germline-derived CDR1 and CDR2 are SGHNT and YYREEE (reference sequence). The CDR3 has 14 amino acids. Trimming shortened V by 0 bases and J by 5 bases, and 8 bases separated the two germline ends. Here the CDR3 DNA reads TGTGCCAGCAGCTTGGCAGGGGAGAATGAAAAACTGTTTTTT. This sequence encodes CASSLAGENEKLFF.

This clone appeared once. The genes are TRBV6-5 and TRBJ1-1; TRBD1 might be the D (6 bases). This CDR3 has 13 residues. Per germline, CDR1 MNHEY and CDR2 SVGAGI. The V gene lost 6 bases and the J gene lost 5 bases, with 13 bases spanning the gap. CDR3 in amino acids: CASRITQGTEAFF. The CDR3, as DNA: TGTGCCAGCAGAATTACGCAGGGGACTGAAGCTTTCTTT.

The chain employs TRBV7-2 and TRBJ1-4, with 7 bases aligning to TRBD1. CDR3 length: 14 amino acids. Germline CDR1 reads SGHTA; CDR2 reads FQGNSA. The V gene end was trimmed by 2 bases and the J gene end by 6 bases; junction bases not matched to a gene: 3. The CDR3 sequence: CASSLRQGYEKLFF. DNA for the CDR3: TGTGCCAGCAGCTTAAGACAGGGCTATGAAAAACTGTTTTTT.

The chain combines TRBV5-1 with TRBJ1-1; 10 nucleotides match TRBD1. The trim removed 3 bases at V and 10 bases at J, leaving 12 bases unmatched. Looked up from germline, CDR1 is SGHRS and CDR2 is YFSETQ. The CDR3 consists of 15 residues. DNA for the CDR3: TGCGCCAGCAGCTCGACAGGGGGCGCGTCATTCGGAGCTTTCTTT. Amino acid sequence: CASSSTGGASFGAFF. Full variable domain (outside the CDR3, taken from reference TRBV5-1 and TRBJ1-1): KAGVTQTPRYLIKTRGQQVTLSCSPISGHRSVSWYQQTPGQGLQFLFEYFSETQRNKGNFPGRFSGRQFSNSRSEMNVSTLELGDSALYLCASSSTGGASFGAFFGQGTRLTVV.

The J gene is TRBJ2-7, the V gene TRBV7-9, with D maybe TRBD2 (5 bases). Per germline, CDR1 SEHNR and CDR2 FQNEAQ (reference sequence). Trimming shortened V by 4 bases and J by 7 bases, and 23 bases separated the two germline ends. The CDR3 spans 16 residues. The CDR3 region has the DNA TGTGCCAGCAGCTCAAGTTTAGGACTTCTCGGGTTTGAGCAGTACTTC. The encoded protein is CASSSSLGLLGFEQYF.

The chain links TRBV7-2 to TRBJ1-3; D unresolved. CDR1 is SGHTA, CDR2 FQGNSA, per germline. V lost 0 bases to trimming and J lost 0 bases, with 3 bases between them. CDR3 length: 14 amino acids. CDR3 sequence (DNA): TGTGCCAGCAGCTTAGCTAGCTCTGGAAACACCATATATTTT. It is translated as CASSLASSGNTIYF.

The chain combines TRBV5-6 with TRBJ2-7, with a tentative D call TRBD2 (5 bases). V was clipped by 7 bases and J by 3 bases, with 14 bases between them. The CDR3 has 13 residues. Germline V CDR1 and CDR2: SGHDT, YYEEEE. CDR3 loop: CASGYGVNYEQYF. The CDR3 DNA reads as TGTGCCAGCGGATACGGGGTAAACTACGAGCAGTACTTC.

The chain combines TRBV7-8 with TRBJ2-6; D possibly corresponds to TRBD1 (6 bases). Germline CDR1 is SGHVS and CDR2 is FQNEAQ. The CDR3 is made up of 19 amino acids. Trimming took off 1 base at V and 1 base at J, with 17 bases between the two ends. The CDR3 loop reads CASSLDRTVLRSGANVLTF. DNA for the CDR3: TGTGCCAGCAGCTTAGATAGGACAGTGCTACGTTCTGGGGCCAACGTCCTGACTTTC. Together with reference TRBV7-8 and TRBJ2-6, the CDR3 gives the full variable domain: GAGVSQSPRYKVAKRGQDVALRCDPISGHVSLFWYQQALGQGPEFLTYFQNEAQLDKSGLPSDRFFAERPEGSVSTLKIQRTQQEDSAVYLCASSLDRTVLRSGANVLTFGAGSRLTVL.

This clone was counted between two and nine times. The chain joins TRBV5-8 to TRBJ2-7; TRBD1 agrees at 9 bases. Germline CDR1 and CDR2: SGHTS and YDEGEE. The ends lost 0 bases at V and 3 bases at J; junction bases unmatched: 1. There are 14 residues in the CDR3. The DNA for the CDR3 is TGTGCCAGCAGCTTGGGACAGGGGGACTACGAGCAGTACTTC. Its translation: CASSLGQGDYEQYF. Supplemented by reference TRBV5-8 and TRBJ2-7, the full variable domain reads EAGVTQSPTHLIKTRGQQATLRCSPISGHTSVYWYQQALGLGLQFLLWYDEGEERNRGNFPPRFSGRQFPNYSSELNVNALELEDSALYLCASSLGQGDYEQYFGPGTRLTVT.